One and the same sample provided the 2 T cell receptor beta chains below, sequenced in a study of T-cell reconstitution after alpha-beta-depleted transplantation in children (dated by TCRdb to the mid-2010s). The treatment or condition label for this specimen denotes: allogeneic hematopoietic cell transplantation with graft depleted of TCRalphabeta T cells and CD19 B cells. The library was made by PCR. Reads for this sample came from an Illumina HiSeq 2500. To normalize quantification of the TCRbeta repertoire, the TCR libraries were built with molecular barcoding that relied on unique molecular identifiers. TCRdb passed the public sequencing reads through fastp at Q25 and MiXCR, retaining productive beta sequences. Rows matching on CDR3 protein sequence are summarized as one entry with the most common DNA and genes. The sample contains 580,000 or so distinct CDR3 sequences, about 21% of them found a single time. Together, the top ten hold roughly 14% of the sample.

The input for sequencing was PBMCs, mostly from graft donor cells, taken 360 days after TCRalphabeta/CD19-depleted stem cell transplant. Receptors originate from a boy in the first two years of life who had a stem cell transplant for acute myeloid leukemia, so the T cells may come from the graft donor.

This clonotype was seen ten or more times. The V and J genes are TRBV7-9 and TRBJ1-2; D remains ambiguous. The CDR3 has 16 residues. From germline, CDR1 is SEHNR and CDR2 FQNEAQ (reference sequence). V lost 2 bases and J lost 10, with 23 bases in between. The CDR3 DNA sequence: TGTGCCAGCAGCTTACCCCTAGCTCAGAGACTGTCTGACTACACCTTC. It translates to CASSLPLAQRLSDYTF.

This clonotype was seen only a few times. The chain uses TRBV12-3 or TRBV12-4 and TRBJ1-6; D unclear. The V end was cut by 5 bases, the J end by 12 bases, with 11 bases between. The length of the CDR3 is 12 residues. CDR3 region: CASSRVTGPLHF. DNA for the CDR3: TGTGCCAGCAGTAGAGTCACCGGACCCCTCCACTTT.